This T cell receptor beta chain was found in a study of Graves' ophthalmopathy and Graves' hyperthyroidism. Study findings and constraints: It was with 70.59% sensitivity and about 72% specificity that the model predicted ophthalmopathy progression. Using 13 signatures, a model distinguished ophthalmopathy from stable hyperthyroidism, reaching about 90% sensitivity and approximately 84% specificity.

Researchers took RNA transcripts and amplified TCR beta CDR3 regions from them. The first round was an RT-PCR with HTBI primers, and the second round was a multiplex PCR. TCRdb reprocessed the multiplex PCR reads with MiXCR, giving one entry per CDR3 protein. Of fewer than 350,000 distinct CDR3 sequences in the sample, roughly a sixth are singletons; the top ten hold about 12%. This clonotype was seen ten or more times. Its antigen is not identified. There are 17 residues in the CDR3. The trim removed 1 base at V and 0 bases at J, leaving 6 bases unmatched. CDR1 is LNHDA, CDR2 SQIVND, per germline (reference sequence).

The sequencing input was peripheral blood. The V and J genes are TRBV19 and TRBJ1-5; 7 nucleotides align to TRBD1. This receptor was taken from an adult man with Graves' ophthalmopathy. In DNA form, the CDR3 reads TGTGCCAGTAGTATAGCGGTGACAGGGTATAGCAATCAGCCCCAGCATTTT. This encodes CASSIAVTGYSNQPQHF.